These 19 T cell receptor beta chains came from one sample sequenced in a study of cytomegalovirus exposure and HLA in healthy donors. 60 Vbeta and 13 Jbeta primers were used in PCR. Repertoires were generated with immunoSEQ multiplex PCR, while TCRdb's copy carries only in-frame clones and drops some. The sample yields 60,000 to 65,000 clones, approximately 75% seen once. Sequenced: PBMCs. The receptors originated from a man in his fifties or sixties in good health and CMV-seropositive.

The rearrangement uses TRBV5-1 and TRBJ2-5, with 9 bases that match TRBD1. V dropped 0 bases and J dropped 5; count of bases not matched to a gene: 8. CDR1 SGHRS and CDR2 YFSETQ come from the germline V gene. The CDR3 totals 16 residues. DNA of the CDR3: TGCGCCAGCAGCTTGGCCCCCGGGACAGGGTTCGAGACCCAGTACTTC. This gives the protein CASSLAPGTGFETQYF.

The V call is TRBV6-5, the J call TRBJ2-5; weak D call: TRBD2 (5 bases). The CDR3 runs to 15 residues. The ends were cut back, 4 bases at V and 5 bases at J, with 17 bases in the middle. Germline-derived CDR1 and CDR2 are MNHEY and SVGAGI. The CDR3 DNA reads TGTGCCAGCAGTTTCGGACTCGCGACTTGGGAGACCCAGTACTTC. It is translated as CASSFGLATWETQYF.

The chain joins TRBV5-1 to TRBJ2-1, with 11 nucleotides matching TRBD2. CDR1 and CDR2 (germline): SGHRS, YFSETQ. This CDR3 is built from 18 residues. V shed 0 bases and J 4 bases; nucleotides not matched to a gene: 9. The CDR3 is CASSLVAGGPTKYNEQFF. Here the CDR3 DNA reads TGCGCCAGCAGCTTGGTAGCGGGAGGGCCCACGAAATACAATGAGCAGTTCTTC.

The rearrangement links TRBV10-3 to TRBJ2-3; 13 bases line up with TRBD2. The J segment lost 4 bases and the V segment lost 4 bases, leaving 14 bases of the junction unmatched. This CDR3 spans 19 amino acids. Per germline, CDR1 ENHRY and CDR2 SYGVKD. CDR3 amino acids: CAISARGTSGIGGADTQYF. CDR3 coding DNA: TGTGCCATCAGTGCGAGGGGGACTAGCGGGATAGGCGGTGCAGATACGCAGTATTTT.

The chain recombines TRBV6-4 with TRBJ2-3; 8 bases map to TRBD1. J lost 4 bases, V lost 4 bases, and 4 bases had no gene match. Germline V gene lookup returns CDR1 MRHNA and CDR2 SNTAGT. The CDR3 has 14 residues. The CDR3 reads CASSAQQGADTQYF. The CDR3 DNA follows: TGTGCCAGCAGTGCCCAACAGGGGGCAGATACGCAGTATTTT.

This rearrangement joins TRBV7-2 to TRBJ2-2, with 9 bases that match TRBD2. The trim removed 5 bases at V and 6 bases at J, leaving 4 bases unmatched. Germline V gene data show CDR1 as SGHTA and CDR2 as FQGNSA. The CDR3 contains 14 residues. This chain's CDR3 is CASSRRGGAGELFF. CDR3 nucleotide sequence: TGTGCCAGCAGCCGCCGCGGGGGGGCCGGGGAGCTGTTTTTT.

The chain employs TRBV7-3 and TRBJ1-1, with TRBD1 as a possible D gene (6 bases). The CDR3 extends over 20 amino acids. CDR1 SGHTA and CDR2 FQGTGA come from the germline V gene. Trimming cost V 0 bases and J 2 bases, with 25 bases left between them. CDR3 DNA sequence: TGTGCCAGCAGCTTAACTGGATATAGGGGACGACAGGCCCGAAACACTGAAGCTTTCTTT. As protein: CASSLTGYRGRQARNTEAFF.

The chain employs TRBV28 and TRBJ2-5, with TRBD2 as a possible D gene (7 bases). Germline V gene sequence: CDR1 MDHEN, CDR2 SYDVKM. The ends were cut back, 5 bases at V and 4 bases at J, with 17 bases in the middle. This CDR3 has 15 amino acids. CDR3 nucleotide sequence: TGTGCCAGCAGTGAGGGGGGGAGGTCCGGAGAGACCCAGTACTTC. Encoded protein: CASSEGGRSGETQYF.

The chain links TRBV15 to TRBJ2-5; TRBD1 agrees at 10 bases. This CDR3 spans 15 amino acids. V lost 5 bases and J lost 3; bases outside the gene matches: 6. Germline values: CDR1 LNHNV, CDR2 YYDKDF (reference sequence). This chain's CDR3 is CATSPRTGGKETQYF. The CDR3 nucleotides are TGTGCCACCAGCCCCCGGACAGGGGGGAAAGAGACCCAGTACTTC.

J is TRBJ2-7 and V is TRBV7-2, with a weak D call TRBD1 (5 bases). The length of the CDR3 is 13 residues. Per the germline V gene, CDR1 is SGHTA and CDR2 is FQGNSA. The V end lost 5 bases, the J end lost 0 bases, and 8 bases lay between the germline ends. In DNA, the CDR3 is TGTGCCAGCAGCCCGGACATCTCCTACGAGCAGTACTTC. Its protein is CASSPDISYEQYF.

The genes are TRBV2 and TRBJ2-5, with 8 bases identical to TRBD1. The ends lost 6 bases at V and 4 bases at J; junction bases unmatched: 1. This CDR3 comprises 12 residues. Germline CDR1 reads SNHLY; CDR2 reads FYNNEI. CDR3 protein: CASRGTGETQYF. The CDR3 DNA reads as TGTGCCAGCAGGGGGACAGGAGAGACCCAGTACTTC.

With respect to this clone: Its ends do not fully match the called genes, so a read error is possible. This chain uses TRBV20-1 with TRBJ1-5; D unclear. Germline V gene lookup returns CDR1 DFQATT and CDR2 SNEGSKA (reference sequence). The CDR3 is made up of 11 amino acids. The CDR3 region has the DNA TGCAGTGCTCGAGATATCGGGCCCCAGCATTTT. It codes for CSARDIGPQHF.

CDR3 bases: TGTGCCAGCAGTGCGACAGGGGCCTTCACAGATACGCAGTATTTT. Encoded protein: CASSATGAFTDTQYF. This rearrangement joins TRBV6-1 to TRBJ2-3; 8 nucleotides agree with TRBD1. This CDR3 has 15 amino acids. The junction had 5 bases not matched to a gene; V was cut back by 4 bases and J by 2 bases. Looked up from germline, CDR1 is MNHNS and CDR2 is SASEGT.

This clone was seen a few times. The gene calls are TRBV10-2 and TRBJ2-5; possible D gene TRBD1, 5 bases. The CDR3 extends over 13 amino acids. Germline V CDR1 and CDR2: WSHSY, SAAADI. Between the trimmed V and J ends, which lost 4 bases and 5 bases, there was a span of 11 bases. The CDR3 spells CASSVAGLETQYF. For the CDR3, the DNA is TGCGCCAGCAGTGTGGCAGGGCTGGAGACCCAGTACTTC.

This sequence joins TRBV2 and TRBJ2-5; 7 bases map to TRBD1. CDR3 size: 14 residues. CDR1 is SNHLY, CDR2 FYNNEI, per germline. Unmatched junction bases numbered 2, after V lost 3 bases and J lost 1 base. CDR3 sequence (DNA): TGTGCCAGCAGTGATTGGGACAGCCAAGAGACCCAGTACTTC. Translation gives CASSDWDSQETQYF.

The chain joins TRBV19 to TRBJ2-2, with D possibly matching TRBD2 (5 bases). There are 17 residues in the CDR3. CDR1 and CDR2 from the germline V gene are LNHDA and SQIVND (reference sequence). Trimming cost V 1 base and J 0 bases, with 12 bases left between them. CDR3 DNA sequence: TGTGCCAGTAGTATAGCCCGGCCGGGATCGAACACCGGGGAGCTGTTTTTT. Its translation is CASSIARPGSNTGELFF.

The chain uses TRBV5-4 and TRBJ2-7, with TRBD1 identical over 10 bases. J was trimmed by 12 bases and V by 5 bases; bases with no gene match: 8. Looked up from germline, CDR1 is SGHNT and CDR2 is YYREEE (reference sequence). CDR3 length: 12 residues. The CDR3 protein is CASSSRDRGLYF. The CDR3 region has the DNA TGTGCCAGCAGTTCGAGGGACAGGGGATTGTACTTC.

The genes are TRBV18 and TRBJ1-2; D is unclear. There are 14 residues in the CDR3. V was pared by 3 bases and J by 3 bases, with 11 bases between. CDR1 and CDR2 from the germline V gene are KGHSH and LQKENI. The CDR3 region is CASSPSGIYYGYTF. CDR3 in DNA: TGTGCCAGCTCACCTTCCGGGATCTACTATGGCTACACCTTC.

The chain employs TRBV27 and TRBJ2-1; TRBD2 agrees at 15 bases. The CDR3 contains 13 residues. Germline loops: CDR1 MNHEY, CDR2 SMNVEV (reference sequence). V trimming: 4 bases; J trimming: 15 bases; junction bases outside the gene matches: 4. As DNA, the CDR3 is TGTGCCAGCAGTTGGACTAGCGGGAGGGTCTCGTTCTTC. Residues: CASSWTSGRVSFF.